Sequencing of this T cell receptor beta chain was carried out in a study of blood T cell repertoires in COVID-19. J lost 8 bases, V lost 4 bases, and 11 bases had no gene match. This CDR3 has 15 amino acids. Germline V gene sequence: CDR1 SGHRS, CDR2 YFSETQ. The Seattle site enrolled patients during active infection and followed them longitudinally. Produced via immunoSEQ multiplex PCR; TCRdb's table is partial and in-frame only. The data contain some 200,000 clones, 70% to 90% of them singletons. Sample: peripheral blood. This receptor was taken from a woman aged 55-70 years with COVID-19, enrolled during active disease. The chain combines TRBV5-1 with TRBJ2-1, with TRBD2 identical over 8 bases. This CDR3 reads CASSRSSGSSDEQFF. DNA of the CDR3: TGCGCCAGCAGCCGCTCTAGCGGGTCCTCAGATGAGCAGTTCTTC.